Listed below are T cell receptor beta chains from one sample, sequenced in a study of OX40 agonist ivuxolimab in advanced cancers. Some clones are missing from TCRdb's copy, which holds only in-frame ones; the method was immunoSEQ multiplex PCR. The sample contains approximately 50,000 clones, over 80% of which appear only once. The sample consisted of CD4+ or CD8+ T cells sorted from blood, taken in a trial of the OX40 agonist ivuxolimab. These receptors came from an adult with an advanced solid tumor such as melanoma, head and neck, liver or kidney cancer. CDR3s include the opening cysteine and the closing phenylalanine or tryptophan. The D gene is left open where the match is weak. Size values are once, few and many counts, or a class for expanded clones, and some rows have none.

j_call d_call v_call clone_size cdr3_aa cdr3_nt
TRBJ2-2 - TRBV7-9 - CASSQRAQNTGELFF TGCGCCAGCAGCCAAAGGGCCCAAAACACCGGGGAGCTGTTTTTT
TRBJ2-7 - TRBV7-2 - CASSPMSSGQGEQYF TGTGCCAGCAGCCCAATGAGTTCAGGGCAAGGCGAGCAGTACTTC
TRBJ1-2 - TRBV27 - CASSLISGDYGYTF TGTGCCAGCAGTTTAATTTCCGGGGACTATGGCTACACCTTC
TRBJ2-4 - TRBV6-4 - CASSLPKSIQYF TGTGCCAGCAGTCTACCCAAGTCCATTCAGTACTTC
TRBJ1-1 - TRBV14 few CASSLNMGKGNTEAFF TGTGCCAGCAGCCTCAACATGGGTAAGGGGAACACTGAAGCTTTCTTT
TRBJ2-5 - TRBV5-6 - CASSLFAGYQETQYF TGTGCCAGCAGCTTGTTTGCAGGGTACCAAGAGACCCAGTACTTC
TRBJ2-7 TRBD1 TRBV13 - CASSSLGAGGYEQYF TGTGCCAGCAGCTCCCTCGGGGCAGGGGGCTACGAGCAGTACTTC
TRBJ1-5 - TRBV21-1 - CASRGTGNNQPQHF TGTGCCAGCAGGGGGACAGGGAACAATCAGCCCCAGCATTTT
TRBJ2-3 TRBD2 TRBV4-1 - CASSQGSGRVTDTQYF TGCGCCAGCAGCCAAGGTAGCGGGAGGGTCACAGATACGCAGTATTTT
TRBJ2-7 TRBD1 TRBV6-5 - CASSATGTGGDEQYF TGTGCCAGCAGTGCCACGGGGACAGGGGGGGACGAGCAGTACTTC
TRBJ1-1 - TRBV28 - CASSLISGVSFF TGTGCCAGCAGTTTAATATCGGGGGTGTCTTTCTTT
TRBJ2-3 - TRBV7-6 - CASSLRLASMNTQYF TGTGCCAGCAGCTTAAGGCTAGCGAGCATGAATACGCAGTATTTT
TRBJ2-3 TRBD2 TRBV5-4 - CASSLGGGGDTQYF TGTGCCAGCAGCTTGGGCGGGGGGGGAGATACGCAGTATTTT
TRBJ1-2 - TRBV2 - CASTGTAVGYGYTF TGTGCCAGCACCGGGACGGCCGTTGGCTATGGCTACACCTTC
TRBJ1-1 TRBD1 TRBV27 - CASRPTGTVEAFF TGTGCCAGCAGGCCAACCGGGACAGTTGAAGCTTTCTTT
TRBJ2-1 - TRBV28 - CASRPNGGLANEQFF TGTGCCAGCAGACCCAATGGGGGCTTAGCCAATGAGCAGTTCTTC
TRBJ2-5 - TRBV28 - CASSLEVGPRTQYF TGTGCCAGCAGTTTAGAAGTGGGTCCCAGGACCCAGTACTTC
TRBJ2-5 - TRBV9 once CASNSVGAEQETQYF TGTGCCAGCAATTCGGTCGGGGCGGAGCAAGAGACCCAGTACTTC
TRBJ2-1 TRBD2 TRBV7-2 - CASSPLAGGGRGEQFF TGTGCCAGCAGCCCCCTAGCGGGAGGAGGTAGAGGTGAGCAGTTCTTC
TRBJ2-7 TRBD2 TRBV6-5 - CASSYGTSGSPYF TGTGCCAGCAGTTACGGGACTAGCGGGAGTCCGTACTTC
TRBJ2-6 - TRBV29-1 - CSVEVGGAGANVLTF TGCAGCGTTGAAGTAGGGGGGGCTGGGGCCAACGTCCTGACTTTC
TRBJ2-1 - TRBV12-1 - CASSTRDQLSYNEQFF TGTGCCAGCAGCACCAGGGACCAACTCTCCTACAATGAGCAGTTCTTC
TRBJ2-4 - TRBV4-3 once CASSQDPGPGQNWIQYF TGCGCCAGCAGCCAAGATCCCGGTCCGGGCCAAAATTGGATTCAGTACTTC
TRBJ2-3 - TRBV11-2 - CASSPAFSTDTQYF TGTGCCAGCAGCCCCGCCTTTAGCACAGATACGCAGTATTTT
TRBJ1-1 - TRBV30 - CAWTVSTEAFF TGTGCCTGGACGGTCTCCACTGAAGCTTTCTTT
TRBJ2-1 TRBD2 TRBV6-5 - CASTRLAGVSNEQFF TGTGCCAGCACTCGACTGGCGGGAGTCTCCAATGAGCAGTTCTTC
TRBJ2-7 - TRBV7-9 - CASSFGQNYEQYF TGTGCCAGCAGCTTTGGACAGAACTACGAGCAGTACTTC
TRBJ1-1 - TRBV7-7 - CASSLSRNTEAFF TGTGCCAGCAGCTTAAGCAGGAACACTGAAGCTTTCTTT
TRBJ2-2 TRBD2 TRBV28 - CASSLLASGDTGELFF TGTGCCAGCAGTTTATTGGCTAGCGGGGACACCGGGGAGCTGTTTTTT
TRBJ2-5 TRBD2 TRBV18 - CASSPSLAGEETQYF TGTGCCAGCTCACCAAGCCTAGCGGGAGAAGAGACCCAGTACTTC
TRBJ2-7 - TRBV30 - CAWSGGGQHYEQYF TGTGCCTGGAGTGGTGGGGGACAACACTACGAGCAGTACTTC
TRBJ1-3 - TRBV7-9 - CASSSGGGEGNTIYF TGTGCCAGCAGCTCCGGGGGGGGCGAGGGAAACACCATATATTTT
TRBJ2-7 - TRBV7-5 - CVRSLEVRDRSYEQYF TGTGTCAGAAGCTTAGAAGTCCGTGACAGGTCGTACGAGCAGTACTTC
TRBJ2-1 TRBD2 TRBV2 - CASTTSGTRSGGNPSNEQFF TGTGCCAGCACTACGTCCGGGACTAGGTCGGGGGGGAATCCCAGCAATGAGCAGTTCTTC
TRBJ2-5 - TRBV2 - CASSRQETQYF TGTGCCAGCAGTAGACAAGAGACCCAGTACTTC
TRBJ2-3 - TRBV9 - CASSARPSTQYF TGTGCCAGCAGCGCACGACCGTCTACGCAGTATTTT
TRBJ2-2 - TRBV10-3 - CAITEQENTGELFF TGTGCCATCACGGAACAGGAGAACACCGGGGAGCTGTTTTTT
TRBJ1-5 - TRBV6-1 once CASSEVRGHSNQPQHF TGTGCCAGCAGTGAAGTCCGGGGGCATAGCAATCAGCCCCAGCATTTT